These 14 T cell receptor beta chains originate from one sample sequenced in a study of cytomegalovirus exposure and HLA in healthy donors. In the PCR, 60 Vbeta and 13 Jbeta primers were used. TCRdb keeps only in-frame clones here, not all; method: immunoSEQ multiplex PCR. The repertoire holds some 180,000 clones, with 60% to 85% as singletons. The sequenced sample consisted of PBMCs. Source of these receptors: a man aged 18 to 29 in good health and CMV-seronegative.

As regards this clone: Additional DNA sequences in this sample encode the identical CDR3. The chain recombines TRBV30 with TRBJ1-1, with 9 bases aligning to TRBD1. Losses at the gene ends were 3 bases for V and 5 bases for J; bases not matched to a gene: 7. Germline V gene data show CDR1 as GTSNPN and CDR2 as SVGIG (reference sequence). This CDR3 is built from 14 residues. Here the CDR3 DNA reads TGTGCCTGGAGCGCCCTGACAGGGGGGACTGAAGCTTTCTTT. This sequence encodes CAWSALTGGTEAFF. The whole variable domain, filled in from reference TRBV30 and TRBJ1-1, reads SQTIHQWPATLVQPVGSPLSLECTVEGTSNPNLYWYRQAAGRGLQLLFYSVGIGQISSEVPQNLSASRPQDRQFILSSKKLLLSDSGFYLCAWSALTGGTEAFFGQGTRLTVV.

This chain uses TRBV19 with TRBJ1-2; possibly TRBD1 for D (5 bases). The CDR3 runs 18 residues. Germline V gene data show CDR1 as LNHDA and CDR2 as SQIVND (reference sequence). Trimming removed 6 bases from V and 0 bases from J, with 23 bases in between. The CDR3 nucleotides read TGTGCCAGTAGGGATATTGGACACTCGAAACAATCTAACTATGGCTACACCTTC. This codes for CASRDIGHSKQSNYGYTF.

In nucleotides, the CDR3 is TGTGCCAGTAGTATCGACAGGGGTGCAGATACGCAGTATTTT. It specifies CASSIDRGADTQYF. The chain carries TRBV19 and TRBJ2-3; the match to TRBD1 covers 8 bases. The CDR3 spans 14 residues. Germline V gene lookup returns CDR1 LNHDA and CDR2 SQIVND (reference sequence). Losses at the gene ends were 3 bases for V and 4 bases for J; bases not matched to a gene: 3.

This clone was seen only a few times. The genes are TRBV28 and TRBJ1-2; 8 positions match TRBD1. The CDR3 covers 14 residues. V gave up 6 bases and J gave up 3 bases; unmatched junction bases: 6. Germline V gene lookup returns CDR1 MDHEN and CDR2 SYDVKM. Here the CDR3 DNA reads TGTGCCAGCAGGGTACAGGGGGGAGACTATGGCTACACCTTC. This translates into CASRVQGGDYGYTF.

The chain employs TRBV19 and TRBJ2-7; no clear D gene. The ends were cut back, 1 base at V and 4 bases at J, with 8 bases in the middle. Germline V gene lookup returns CDR1 LNHDA and CDR2 SQIVND (reference sequence). This CDR3 contains 13 residues. The CDR3 DNA reads TGTGCCAGTAGTATAGCAACTGCGTACGAGCAGTACTTC. As protein: CASSIATAYEQYF.

This clone was picked up a small number of times. The chain recombines TRBV28 with TRBJ2-7, with a possible D match to TRBD1 (6 bases). This CDR3 is 16 amino acids long. V lost 5 bases and J 0 bases, leaving 17 bases between the germline ends. Germline V gives CDR1 MDHEN, CDR2 SYDVKM. The CDR3 nucleotides read TGTGCCAGCAGTGCACTGGACAGATCCAGCTCCTACGAGCAGTACTTC. Protein: CASSALDRSSSYEQYF.

V gene TRBV6-5 combines with J gene TRBJ1-1; tentative D call: TRBD1 (6 bases). Per the germline V gene, CDR1 is MNHEY and CDR2 is SVGAGI. Trimming stripped 8 bases from V and 10 bases from J, with 17 bases between. The CDR3 spans 12 residues. The CDR3 sequence is CASWEGEDGAFF. The CDR3 DNA reads as TGTGCCAGCTGGGAGGGGGAGGATGGAGCTTTCTTT.

V and J are TRBV7-9 and TRBJ1-5, with D possibly being TRBD1 (5 bases). The CDR3 runs to 14 residues. In germline, CDR1 is SEHNR, CDR2 FQNEAQ (reference sequence). The germline V and J ends were trimmed by 11 bases and 2 bases, with 16 bases remaining between them. CDR3 in amino acids: CAERGEGGNQPQHF. The DNA of the CDR3 is TGTGCCGAGCGGGGGGAGGGAGGCAATCAGCCCCAGCATTTT.

The chain's CDR3 is CASSRSASNYGYTF. The CDR3 DNA follows: TGTGCCAGTTCCAGGTCCGCTTCTAACTATGGCTACACCTTC. The rearrangement uses TRBV19 and TRBJ1-2; D is uncertain. Germline CDR1 is LNHDA and CDR2 is SQIVND (reference sequence). With 8 bases removed from V and 0 bases from J, the gap between germline ends came to 13 bases. The CDR3 consists of 14 residues.

The chain carries TRBV15 and TRBJ2-5; TRBD1 agrees at 8 bases. With V trimmed by 0 bases and J by 5 bases, 8 bases remained unmatched. Germline CDR1 is LNHNV and CDR2 is YYDKDF (reference sequence). The CDR3 consists of 16 residues. CDR3 in DNA: TGTGCCACCAGCAGAGATTGGTCGGACAGGGCGGAGACCCAGTACTTC. Translated, it gives CATSRDWSDRAETQYF.

This chain joins TRBV9 and TRBJ1-1; TRBD1 is a possible D gene (5 bases). CDR1 is SGDLS and CDR2 is YYNGEE in the germline V gene. The V end was cut by 0 bases, the J end by 4 bases, with 16 bases between. The CDR3 runs 16 residues. CDR3 DNA: TGTGCCAGCAGCGTAGCGGACTCCTGGGGGGGCACTGAAGCTTTCTTT. This codes for CASSVADSWGGTEAFF.

The chain recombines TRBV5-1 with TRBJ1-2; weak D call: TRBD1 (6 bases). The CDR3 is made up of 12 amino acids. Germline lookup yields CDR1 SGHRS and CDR2 YFSETQ. V was cut by 4 bases and J by 4 bases, with 8 bases left in between. The CDR3 region has the DNA TGCGCCAGCAGCCAGGACAGCTATGGCTACACCTTC. Translating it yields CASSQDSYGYTF.

The chain couples TRBV6-5 to TRBJ1-1; D possibly corresponds to TRBD1 (6 bases). V was cut by 8 bases and J by 3 bases, with 10 bases left in between. The CDR3 contains 12 residues. Germline V gene data show CDR1 as MNHEY and CDR2 as SVGAGI. As DNA, the CDR3 is TGTGCCAGCCGGGGGGGCCACACTGAAGCTTTCTTT. It codes for CASRGGHTEAFF.

The rearrangement links TRBV7-9 to TRBJ1-1; D gene uncertain. Germline CDR1 SEHNR, CDR2 FQNEAQ (reference sequence). Trimming pared 4 bases from V and 4 bases from J, leaving 4 bases between. The CDR3 contains 11 residues. CDR3 sequence: CASSSFTEAFF. The CDR3 coding sequence is TGTGCCAGCAGCTCCTTCACTGAAGCTTTCTTT. Supplemented by reference TRBV7-9 and TRBJ1-1, the full variable domain reads DTGVSQNPRHKITKRGQNVTFRCDPISEHNRLYWYRQTLGQGPEFLTYFQNEAQLEKSRLLSDRFSAERPKGSFSTLEIQRTEQGDSAMYLCASSSFTEAFFGQGTRLTVV.